Below, one T cell receptor (beta chain) is given with its context. Only in-frame clones appear in the TCRdb table, and some are missing; sequencing was by immunoSEQ multiplex PCR. Here the sample spans some 250,000 clones, roughly 88% being singletons. The sample is drawn from a study of blood T cell repertoires in COVID-19. Across the study: Sample material is recorded as cDNA or gDNA derived from T cells, B-cell-depleted T cells, or PBMCs.

The TCR sequence derives from a man aged 35 to 55 with acute or convalescent COVID-19. Material for sequencing was peripheral blood.

The CDR3 loop is CASSRQGGDNQPQHF. The CDR3 bases are TGCGCCAGCAGTAGGCAGGGCGGAGACAATCAGCCCCAGCATTTT. The chain couples TRBV5-1 to TRBJ1-5; D is perhaps TRBD1 (5 bases). Trimming removed 5 bases at V and 3 bases at J, with 15 bases between. The CDR3 contains 15 residues. Germline V lookup: CDR1 SGHRS, CDR2 YFSETQ.